This T cell receptor (beta chain) derives from a study of blood T cell repertoires in COVID-19. At the level of the study: Italy, Spain and the United States were the sources of the convalescent and acute COVID-19 samples. The analysed material was cDNA or gDNA that came from T cells, B-cell-depleted T cells, or PBMCs.

Original processing methods: Counts of nucleated cells, estimated from reference gene primer amplification, were obtained. Using immunoSEQ multiplex PCR, the repertoire was profiled, and TCRdb retains in-frame clones only, with some absent. V, J and clone size reflect that table, while D and trimming were determined from the DNA. The repertoire consists of around 110,000 clones, with around three quarters occurring once and the leading ten covering more than 15%. Germline-derived CDR1 and CDR2 are LGHDT and YNNKEL (reference sequence). The CDR3 spans 15 residues. V dropped 1 base and J dropped 5; count of bases not matched to a gene: 4.

The TCR comes from a man between 60 and 75 years old with active or convalescent COVID-19. The chain combines TRBV3-1 (or the pseudogene TRBV3-2) with TRBJ2-1; TRBD2 matches 8 bases. Material for sequencing was peripheral blood. CDR3 DNA sequence: TGTGCCAGCAGCCAAGCAGGACTAGCCCACAATGAGCAGTTCTTC. Amino acid sequence: CASSQAGLAHNEQFF.